This T cell receptor (beta chain) came from a study of OX40 agonist ivuxolimab in advanced cancers. Study information: Every 2 weeks, patients received ivuxolimab intravenously, dosed at 0.01 to 10 mg/kg. Study-wide points: The study found among the lowest clonal expansion in partial responders at 0.1-3.0 mg/kg.

Enrollment shut out patients with autoimmune disease history or systemic immunosuppression. This clone was detected only a few times. Antigen specificity is unknown. Trimming removed 6 bases from V and 7 bases from J, with 16 bases in between. Germline V gene sequence: CDR1 LNHNV, CDR2 YYDKDF (reference sequence). CDR3 length: 14 amino acids. Generated by immunoSEQ multiplex PCR, the TCRdb table keeps only in-frame clones and is missing some. The sample carries 45,000 to 50,000 clones, about three quarters recorded once. This chain connects TRBV15 to TRBJ2-1; no clear D gene. This TCR came from an adult with an advanced solid tumor such as melanoma, head and neck, liver or kidney cancer. The source was CD4+ or CD8+ T cells sorted from blood, collected in a trial of the OX40 agonist ivuxolimab. CDR3 sequence: CATSTTGRKNEQFF. The CDR3 DNA reads TGTGCCACCAGTACAACCGGTCGGAAAAATGAGCAGTTCTTC.